This record concerns one T cell receptor (beta chain) sequence. Antigen specificity is unknown. The data derive from a study of shared clonotypes between healthy human individuals. Study-wide points: Richness estimates generally favored naive over memory subsets. The four-donor shared clonotypes exceeded non-shared clonotypes in generation probability, with non-shared ones scoring lower. Only blood was sampled; tissue repertoires likely differ.

CD45RA-negative memory and CD45RA+ naive subsets were split from the CD4+ cells. The table came from immunoSEQ multiplex PCR; TCRdb's copy has only in-frame clones and leaves some out. The sample has around 1.5 million clones; 98% are singletons. The CDR3 has 15 amino acids. Per germline, CDR1 MDHEN and CDR2 SYDVKM. V was cut by 6 bases and J by 4 bases, with 16 bases left in between. This receptor was obtained from a man aged 25 to 45 in good health. Sequenced input: naive CD4+ T cells sorted from blood. Sample subset: CD45RA+ positively selected. The V and J genes are TRBV28 and TRBJ1-5, with D possibly TRBD1 on 5 matching bases. The CDR3, as DNA: TGTGCCAGCAGGGACCCGGGGGTTGGGAATCAGCCCCAGCATTTT. Translation: CASRDPGVGNQPQHF.